Listed below are T cell receptor beta chains from one sample, sequenced in a study of PD-1 blockade in mismatch repair-deficient tumors. Clones were sequenced by immunoSEQ multiplex PCR, and TCRdb holds only the in-frame ones, with some missing. This sample has roughly 120,000 clones, with about three quarters found just once. Source: peripheral blood, taken just over 59 weeks after starting pembrolizumab. These receptors were taken from an adult with mismatch repair-deficient cancer. Both conserved end residues are part of each CDR3. A D gene is named only where the DNA matches it firmly. The size field is filled for only some rows; it gives once, few, many or a size class.

v_call	d_call	j_call	clone_size	cdr3_aa	cdr3_nt
TRBV25-1	NA	TRBJ2-7	NA	CASSDPTGTRTYEQYF	TGTGCCAGCAGTGACCCAACTGGGACAAGAACCTACGAGCAGTACTTC
TRBV7-9	NA	TRBJ1-1	NA	CASSPNPNPQGNTEAFF	TGTGCCAGCAGCCCCAATCCTAACCCCCAGGGGAACACTGAAGCTTTCTTT
TRBV7-2	NA	TRBJ1-2	NA	CASSLEVVYGYTF	TGTGCCAGCAGCTTAGAGGTCGTCTATGGCTACACCTTC
TRBV19	TRBD2	TRBJ2-1	few	CASSSSGMGYNEQFF	TGTGCCAGTAGTTCTAGCGGGATGGGGTACAATGAGCAGTTCTTC
TRBV5-4	NA	TRBJ2-1	NA	CASSPDGRAGQGYNEQFF	TGTGCCAGCAGCCCGGACGGGAGGGCGGGACAGGGATACAATGAGCAGTTCTTC
TRBV7-3	NA	TRBJ2-1	NA	CASNRDNGEQFF	TGTGCCAGCAACCGGGACAACGGTGAGCAGTTCTTC
TRBV5-6	NA	TRBJ1-2	NA	CASSLGRQSIYGYTF	TGTGCCAGCAGCTTGGGCCGACAGTCAATTTATGGCTACACCTTC
TRBV27	NA	TRBJ2-7	NA	CASRDATETYEQYF	TGTGCCAGCAGAGACGCGACGGAGACCTACGAGCAGTACTTC
TRBV7-8	TRBD2	TRBJ2-1	NA	CASSLLAGGPFNEQFF	TGTGCCAGCAGCTTACTAGCGGGAGGGCCCTTCAATGAGCAGTTCTTC
TRBV5-5	NA	TRBJ2-7	NA	CASSLTLTGSSYEQYF	TGTGCCAGCAGCCTGACCTTGACAGGCAGCTCCTACGAGCAGTACTTC
TRBV7-9	TRBD1	TRBJ2-5	NA	CASSLRTGQETQYF	TGTGCCAGCAGCTTAAGGACAGGCCAAGAGACCCAGTACTTC
TRBV7-8	TRBD2	TRBJ2-1	NA	CASSTRGLAVYNEQFF	TGTGCCAGCAGCACCCGAGGACTAGCAGTCTACAATGAGCAGTTCTTC
TRBV7-6	TRBD2	TRBJ2-1	NA	CASSLARPGLAVYNEQFF	TGTGCCAGCAGCTTAGCCCGACCCGGACTAGCAGTTTACAATGAGCAGTTCTTC
TRBV30	NA	TRBJ2-1	NA	CAWSVSDEQFF	TGTGCCTGGAGTGTAAGCGATGAGCAGTTCTTC
TRBV28	NA	TRBJ1-1	NA	CASIPSHGTEAFF	TGTGCCAGCATCCCTTCCCACGGCACTGAAGCTTTCTTT
TRBV5-1	NA	TRBJ1-5	NA	CASSLGTGDQPQHF	TGCGCCAGCAGCTTGGGCACCGGTGATCAGCCCCAGCATTTT
TRBV30	NA	TRBJ1-1	NA	CAWSPNGLEAFF	TGTGCCTGGAGTCCTAATGGGCTGGAAGCTTTCTTT
TRBV28	TRBD2	TRBJ2-3	NA	CASSPLAGTDTQYF	TGTGCCAGCAGTCCCCTAGCGGGCACAGATACGCAGTATTTT
TRBV7-2	NA	TRBJ2-7	NA	CASSLGGAGYEQYF	TGTGCCAGCAGCTTAGGGGGGGCTGGGTACGAGCAGTACTTC
TRBV5-4	NA	TRBJ1-3	few	CASSFEGTIYF	TGTGCCAGCAGCTTTGAAGGGACCATATATTTT
TRBV6-5	NA	TRBJ2-5	few	CASSYEGSVSETQYF	TGTGCCAGCAGTTACGAGGGCTCCGTTTCGGAGACCCAGTACTTC
TRBV6-5	NA	TRBJ2-7	NA	CASSFGISYEQYF	TGTGCCAGCAGTTTCGGGATTTCCTACGAGCAGTACTTC
TRBV6-1	TRBD2	TRBJ2-5	once	CASTLGLAGQETQYF	TGTGCCAGCACACTTGGACTAGCGGGACAAGAGACCCAGTACTTC
TRBV16	NA	TRBJ1-5	NA	CASSLGHSNQPQHF	TGTGCCAGCAGCCTCGGACACAGCAATCAGCCCCAGCATTTT
TRBV7-2	NA	TRBJ2-1	NA	CASSLRTEYNEQFF	TGTGCCAGCAGCCTACGAACGGAGTACAATGAGCAGTTCTTC
TRBV7-2	TRBD1	TRBJ2-7	NA	CASSLVQGAYEQYF	TGTGCCAGCAGCTTAGTACAGGGGGCATACGAGCAGTACTTC
TRBV7-2	TRBD2	TRBJ2-1	NA	CASSFRTSNEQFF	TGTGCCAGCAGCTTTCGGACTAGCAATGAGCAGTTCTTC
TRBV5-6	TRBD2	TRBJ2-5	few	CASSLGQDLSGRAGETQYF	TGTGCCAGCAGCTTGGGGCAGGACCTCAGCGGGAGGGCCGGGGAGACCCAGTACTTC
TRBV5-1	NA	TRBJ1-3	NA	CASSLDDITSGNTIYF	TGCGCCAGCAGCTTGGACGACATAACCTCTGGAAACACCATATATTTT
TRBV7-8	NA	TRBJ2-1	NA	CASSSQGVLAESSYNEQFF	TGTGCCAGCAGCTCGCAGGGGGTATTAGCGGAGAGCTCCTACAATGAGCAGTTCTTC
TRBV7-3	NA	TRBJ2-5	NA	CASSLSRDQETQYF	TGTGCCAGCAGCTTATCCAGGGATCAAGAGACCCAGTACTTC
TRBV20-1	NA	TRBJ2-3	NA	CSARTSDTQYF	TGCAGTGCTAGAACCTCAGATACGCAGTATTTT
TRBV6-6	NA	TRBJ2-7	NA	CASSLRAASLYEQYF	TGTGCCAGCAGTTTGAGAGCGGCCAGCCTCTACGAGCAGTACTTC
TRBV5-1	NA	TRBJ2-7	NA	CASTGQFYEQYF	TGCGCCAGCACCGGGCAGTTCTACGAGCAGTACTTC
TRBV2	TRBD1	TRBJ1-1	few	CASHRDRGDPEAFF	TGTGCCAGCCACCGGGACAGGGGTGACCCTGAAGCTTTCTTT
TRBV6-5	NA	TRBJ1-3	NA	CASSYSSGNTIYF	TGTGCCAGCAGTTACTCCTCTGGAAACACCATATATTTT
TRBV27	NA	TRBJ1-1	NA	CASSEGIGVSNTEAFF	TGTGCCAGCAGCGAGGGTATCGGGGTATCAAACACTGAAGCTTTCTTT